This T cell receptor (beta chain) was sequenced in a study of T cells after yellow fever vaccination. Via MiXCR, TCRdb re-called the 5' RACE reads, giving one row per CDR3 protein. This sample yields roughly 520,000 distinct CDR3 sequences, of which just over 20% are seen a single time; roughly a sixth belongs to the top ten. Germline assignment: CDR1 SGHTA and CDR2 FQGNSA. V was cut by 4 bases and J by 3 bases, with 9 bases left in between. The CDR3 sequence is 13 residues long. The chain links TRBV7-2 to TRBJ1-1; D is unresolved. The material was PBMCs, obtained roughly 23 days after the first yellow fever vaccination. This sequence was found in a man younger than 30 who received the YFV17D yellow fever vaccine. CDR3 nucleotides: TGTGCCAGCAGCTCCCTCCGGTACACTGAAGCTTTCTTT. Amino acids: CASSSLRYTEAFF.